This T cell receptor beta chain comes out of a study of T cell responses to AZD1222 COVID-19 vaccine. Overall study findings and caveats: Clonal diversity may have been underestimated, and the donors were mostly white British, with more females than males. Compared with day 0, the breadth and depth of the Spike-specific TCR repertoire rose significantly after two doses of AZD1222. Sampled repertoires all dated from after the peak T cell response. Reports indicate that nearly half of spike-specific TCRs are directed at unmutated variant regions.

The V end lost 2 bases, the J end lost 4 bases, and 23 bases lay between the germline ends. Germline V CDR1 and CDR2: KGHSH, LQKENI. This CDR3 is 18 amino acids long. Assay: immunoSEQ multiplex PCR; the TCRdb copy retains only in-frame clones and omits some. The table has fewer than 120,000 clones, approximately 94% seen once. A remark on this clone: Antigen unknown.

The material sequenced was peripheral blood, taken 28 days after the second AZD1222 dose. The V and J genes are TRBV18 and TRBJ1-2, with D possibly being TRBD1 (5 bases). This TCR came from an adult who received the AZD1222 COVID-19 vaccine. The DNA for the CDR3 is TGTGCCAGCTCACCATTCCAGCAGGGCCAGACCGTGGGCTATGGCTACACCTTC. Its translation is CASSPFQQGQTVGYGYTF.